These 5 T cell receptor beta chains came from one sample sequenced in a study of blood T cells in healthy people across ages. Through a sample-barcoded 5' primer and a J-beta primer mix, a second PCR was run for 7 to 11 cycles. MiXCR was run by TCRdb on the 5' RACE reads, yielding one entry per CDR3 protein. This sample has around 1,500,000 distinct CDR3 sequences, with approximately 30% found just once. Sequences were obtained from blood. Source of these receptors: a woman in her twenties or thirties in good health.

About this clonotype: A single base is all that separates this from a far larger clone, so a read error is likely. V and J are TRBV7-9 and TRBJ2-3; D unclear. The CDR3 is 12 amino acids. CDR1 is SEHNR, CDR2 FQNEAQ, per germline (reference sequence). Written as DNA, the CDR3 is TGTGCCGGCAGCTTCCCTACAGATACGCAGTATTTT. Encoded protein: CAGSFPTDTQYF. Using reference TRBV7-9 and TRBJ2-3 for the parts outside the CDR3, the full variable domain is DTGVSQNPRHKITKRGQNVTFRCDPISEHNRLYWYRQTLGQGPEFLTYFQNEAQLEKSRLLSDRFSAERPKGSFSTLEIQRTEQGDSAMYLCAGSFPTDTQYFGPGTRLTVL.

This chain links TRBV4-3 with TRBJ1-1; the D gene is possibly TRBD1 (6 bases). CDR1 and CDR2 (germline): LGHNA, YSLEER. There are 14 residues in the CDR3. V was pared by 4 bases and J by 4 bases, with 13 bases between. CDR3 nucleotide sequence: TGCGCCAGCAGCCCCGTGGGCAGGGGCACTGAAGCTTTCTTT. This encodes CASSPVGRGTEAFF.

In the case of this clonotype: A much larger clonotype is one base distant, so this may be a read error. The CDR3 region has the DNA TGCAATGCTCATAGCGGATTGGGGACCCAGTACTTC. Translating gives CNAHSGLGTQYF. This chain joins TRBV20-1 and TRBJ2-5; possible D gene TRBD2, 6 bases. The CDR3 is 12 residues long. Germline CDR1 reads DFQATT; CDR2 reads SNEGSKA (reference sequence).

This clonotype was observed a few times. The chain uses TRBV30 and TRBJ1-1; D gene ambiguous. V was pared by 0 bases and J by 1 base, with 6 bases between. The CDR3 length is 13 residues. Germline CDR1 GTSNPN, CDR2 SVGIG (reference sequence). The CDR3 loop is CAWSVQSNTEAFF. As DNA, the CDR3 is TGTGCCTGGAGTGTACAGTCGAACACTGAAGCTTTCTTT.

This clonotype was counted many times. The J gene is TRBJ2-5, the V gene TRBV27, with D perhaps assigned TRBD1 or TRBD2 (6 bases each). The CDR3 consists of 14 residues. V was cut by 6 bases and J by 6 bases, with 17 bases left in between. CDR1 and CDR2 (germline): MNHEY, SMNVEV (reference sequence). CDR3 DNA sequence: TGTGCCAGCAGAAAGAGGGGGGCAGAACAGACCCAGTACTTC. Its protein is CASRKRGAEQTQYF.